This passage covers 29 T cell receptor beta chains from one sample sequenced in a study of shared clonotypes between healthy human individuals. Sequenced by immunoSEQ multiplex PCR; TCRdb stores in-frame clones only, minus some. This table holds 1,500,000 or so clones, roughly 98.5% found once. The sample consisted of naive CD4+ T cells sorted from blood. Documented subset: CD45RA+ positively selected. Receptors were obtained from a young man in good health.

On this clone: The sample carries other DNA sequences with the same CDR3. The rearrangement joins TRBV6-5 to TRBJ2-3, with D uncertain. Germline CDR1 and CDR2: MNHEY and SVGAGI. The CDR3 consists of 13 residues. V lost 0 bases to trimming and J lost 4 bases, with 5 bases between them. The CDR3 reads CASSYSGPDTQYF. The CDR3 DNA reads TGTGCCAGCAGTTACTCCGGGCCAGATACGCAGTATTTT.

The V and J genes are TRBV7-9 and TRBJ1-2; 7 nucleotides agree with TRBD1. The CDR3 has 14 residues. V lost 3 bases, J lost 0 bases, and 1 base stayed unmatched. Germline CDR1 SEHNR, CDR2 FQNEAQ (reference sequence). The chain's CDR3 is CASSFGTANYGYTF. Written as DNA, the CDR3 is TGTGCCAGCAGCTTTGGGACAGCTAACTATGGCTACACCTTC.

This chain links TRBV28 with TRBJ2-7, with TRBD2 as a possible D gene (6 bases). This CDR3 is built from 16 residues. Looked up from germline, CDR1 is MDHEN and CDR2 is SYDVKM. The germline V and J ends were trimmed by 1 base and 2 bases, with 15 bases remaining between them. DNA of the CDR3: TGTGCCAGCAGTTTATCCCGGGACTGGGCCCCCTACGAGCAGTACTTC. This encodes CASSLSRDWAPYEQYF. The whole variable domain, remainder taken from reference TRBV28 and TRBJ2-7, is DVKVTQSSRYLVKRTGEKVFLECVQDMDHENMFWYRQDPGLGLRLIYFSYDVKMKEKGDIPEGYSVSREKKERFSLILESASTNQTSMYLCASSLSRDWAPYEQYFGPGTRLTVT.

The chain employs TRBV18 and TRBJ2-2; the match to TRBD1 covers 7 bases. This CDR3 is built from 15 residues. The germline gives CDR1 KGHSH, CDR2 LQKENI. Losses at the gene ends were 6 bases for V and 1 base for J; bases not matched to a gene: 5. CDR3 coding DNA: TGTGCCAGCTCGTCCGGGACAGTGAACACCGGGGAGCTGTTTTTT. It yields the protein CASSSGTVNTGELFF.

The genes are TRBV10-3 and TRBJ1-4; unclear D gene. CDR3 length: 15 residues. V was trimmed by 0 bases and J by 4 bases, leaving 9 bases between them. Germline-derived CDR1 and CDR2 are ENHRY and SYGVKD. This chain's CDR3 is CAISESKGNNEKLFF. The CDR3 DNA reads TGTGCCATCAGTGAGTCGAAAGGAAATAATGAAAAACTGTTTTTT.

The genes are TRBV11-3 and TRBJ2-7; D call uncertain. CDR1 and CDR2 (germline): SGHNT, YENEEA. This CDR3 has 13 residues. V gave up 0 bases and J gave up 4 bases, with 7 bases separating them. The CDR3 sequence is CASSLDGDYEQYF. Written as DNA, the CDR3 is TGTGCCAGCAGCTTAGATGGTGATTACGAGCAGTACTTC. Full variable domain (rest looked up from reference TRBV11-3 and TRBJ2-7): EAGVVQSPRYKIIEKKQPVAFWCNPISGHNTLYWYLQNLGQGPELLIRYENEEAVDDSQLPKDRFSAERLKGVDSTLKIQPAELGDSAVYLCASSLDGDYEQYFGPGTRLTVT.

The chain recombines TRBV13 with TRBJ1-2, with 7 bases matching TRBD1. CDR1 is PRHDT, CDR2 FYEKMQ, per germline (reference sequence). Trimming at V came to 5 bases and at J to 8 bases, leaving 14 bases not matched to a gene. This CDR3 has 15 amino acids. The CDR3 sequence: CASSPRRQGRRGYTF. The CDR3 DNA is TGTGCCAGCAGCCCCAGAAGACAGGGCCGGAGGGGCTACACCTTC.

The V call is TRBV5-4, the J call TRBJ1-5; unclear D gene. V lost 2 bases, J lost 6 bases, and 6 bases lay in between. The CDR3 loop spans 12 amino acids. The germline V gene has CDR1 SGHNT and CDR2 YYREEE (reference sequence). CDR3 in amino acids: CASSFYGQPQHF. The CDR3 DNA reads TGTGCCAGCAGCTTTTATGGTCAGCCCCAGCATTTT.

The V call is TRBV7-2, the J call TRBJ2-7, with D possibly being TRBD2 (6 bases). Germline V gene lookup returns CDR1 SGHTA and CDR2 FQGNSA. The CDR3 spans 15 residues. The V and J ends lost 1 base and 6 bases respectively, with 16 bases between them. The chain's CDR3 is CASSLEVGLRGEQYF. The CDR3 DNA reads TGTGCCAGCAGCTTAGAAGTGGGACTCCGGGGCGAGCAGTACTTC.

The rearrangement uses TRBV20-1 and TRBJ1-4, with a tentative D call TRBD1 (5 bases). This CDR3 region has 10 residues. Deletions cut 8 bases from V and 8 bases from J, with 9 bases between. Germline CDR1 DFQATT, CDR2 SNEGSKA (reference sequence). CDR3 amino acids: CSPGLEKLFF. The CDR3 DNA is TGCAGTCCAGGGTTGGAAAAACTGTTTTTT.

This clone came up once. This rearrangement joins TRBV7-9 to TRBJ2-7; TRBD2 matches at 9 bases. V shed 4 bases and J 0 bases; nucleotides not matched to a gene: 1. Germline V CDR1 and CDR2: SEHNR, FQNEAQ (reference sequence). This CDR3 is built from 14 residues. CDR3 region: CASSSAGGSYEQYF. The CDR3 bases are TGTGCCAGCAGCTCAGCGGGAGGCTCCTACGAGCAGTACTTC.

The chain carries TRBV4-1 and TRBJ1-2; the match to TRBD1 covers 11 bases. This CDR3 spans 15 amino acids. Losses at the gene ends were 4 bases for V and 4 bases for J; bases not matched to a gene: 5. Germline loops: CDR1 MGHRA, CDR2 YSYEKL. As DNA, the CDR3 is TGCGCCAGCAGCCGTGGGGACAGGGGGAGCTATGGCTACACCTTC. Translation gives CASSRGDRGSYGYTF.

The chain links TRBV28 to TRBJ2-1; unclear D gene. The CDR3 consists of 12 residues. Germline lookup yields CDR1 MDHEN and CDR2 SYDVKM. V was clipped by 5 bases and J by 3 bases, with 5 bases between them. The CDR3 nucleotides read TGTGCCAGCAGTCGGAACTACAATGAGCAGTTCTTC. This codes for CASSRNYNEQFF.

The chain links TRBV7-6 to TRBJ2-1; 7 nucleotides match TRBD2. In germline, CDR1 is SGHVS, CDR2 FNYEAQ. After removal of 6 bases from V and 2 bases from J, the junction contained 10 bases not matched to a gene. The CDR3 contains 16 residues. CDR3 amino acids: CASREGWTRAYNEQFF. The CDR3, as DNA: TGTGCCAGCAGGGAAGGTTGGACTAGAGCCTACAATGAGCAGTTCTTC.

Note on this clone: The same CDR3 also results from other DNA sequences found in this sample. V usage is TRBV9 and J usage is TRBJ2-7, with TRBD1 identical over 9 bases. Germline V gene lookup returns CDR1 SGDLS and CDR2 YYNGEE. Losses at the gene ends were 4 bases for V and 3 bases for J; bases not matched to a gene: 5. The CDR3 covers 14 residues. The CDR3 reads CASSPGTGIYEQYF. As DNA, the CDR3 is TGTGCCAGCAGCCCGGGGACAGGGATCTACGAGCAGTACTTC.

On this clone: The junction differs from germline at one of its ends, possibly a read error. This chain uses TRBV11-2 with TRBJ2-5, with 13 bases identical to TRBD2. Germline-derived CDR1 and CDR2 are SGHAT and FQNNGV. The CDR3 loop spans 16 amino acids. CDR3 loop: CASSLGLAGVGETQYF. The CDR3 bases are TGTGCCAGCAGTTTAGGACTAGCGGGAGTTGGGGAGACCCAGTACTTC.

The J gene is TRBJ1-5, the V gene TRBV6-5; D gene uncertain. The CDR3 is made up of 15 amino acids. V was pared by 2 bases and J by 3 bases, with 11 bases between. CDR1 MNHEY and CDR2 SVGAGI come from the germline V gene. In nucleotides, the CDR3 is TGTGCCAGCAGTTACGGAGGGCAGAACAATCAGCCCCAGCATTTT. Residues: CASSYGGQNNQPQHF.

This chain connects TRBV18 to TRBJ2-5; D unresolved. The CDR3 contains 13 residues. The V end was cut by 4 bases, the J end by 3 bases, with 9 bases between. Per germline, CDR1 KGHSH and CDR2 LQKENI. The CDR3 reads CASSLVREETQYF. The CDR3 DNA follows: TGTGCCAGCTCACTCGTTCGAGAAGAGACCCAGTACTTC.

The chain couples TRBV5-1 to TRBJ2-2, with D maybe TRBD2 (5 bases). Germline CDR1 and CDR2: SGHRS and YFSETQ. The V gene lost 0 bases and the J gene lost 5 bases, with 14 bases spanning the gap. The CDR3 sequence is 16 residues long. The CDR3 region has the DNA TGCGCCAGCAGCTTGGCAGCGGTGACTACGACCGGGGAGCTGTTTTTT. Protein product: CASSLAAVTTTGELFF.

The chain uses TRBV5-1 and TRBJ1-2; D is perhaps TRBD1 (6 bases). Looked up from germline, CDR1 is SGHRS and CDR2 is YFSETQ. The CDR3 has 17 residues. V lost 1 base, J lost 2 bases, and 18 bases lay in between. The CDR3 sequence: CASSLLYGGGVNYGYTF. The DNA for the CDR3 is TGCGCCAGCAGCTTGCTTTACGGGGGCGGAGTGAACTATGGCTACACCTTC.

About this clone itself: In the same sample, other DNA sequences code for this CDR3. The chain links TRBV5-1 to TRBJ1-3; D is perhaps TRBD1 (5 bases). CDR1 SGHRS and CDR2 YFSETQ come from the germline V gene. Between the trimmed V and J ends, which lost 1 base and 4 bases, there was a span of 9 bases. The CDR3 length is 14 residues. The DNA of the CDR3 is TGCGCCAGCAGCTTGACAGGTACCGGAAACACCATATATTTT. Amino acid sequence: CASSLTGTGNTIYF.

As for this clone: Other DNA sequences from this sample encode an identical CDR3 as well. This rearrangement joins TRBV5-1 to TRBJ2-7; D may be TRBD1 (5 bases). Germline V lookup: CDR1 SGHRS, CDR2 YFSETQ. This CDR3 contains 13 residues. Deletions cut 0 bases from V and 3 bases from J, with 7 bases between. As DNA, the CDR3 is TGCGCCAGCAGCTTGGGGACATACTACGAGCAGTACTTC. Translating it yields CASSLGTYYEQYF. Filled out from reference TRBV5-1 and TRBJ2-7, the complete variable domain reads KAGVTQTPRYLIKTRGQQVTLSCSPISGHRSVSWYQQTPGQGLQFLFEYFSETQRNKGNFPGRFSGRQFSNSRSEMNVSTLELGDSALYLCASSLGTYYEQYFGPGTRLTVT.

V and J are TRBV11-2 and TRBJ1-2; unclear D gene. Trimming pared 6 bases from V and 6 bases from J, leaving 17 bases between. The germline V gene encodes CDR1 SGHAT and CDR2 FQNNGV. This CDR3 has 14 residues. The CDR3 DNA follows: TGTGCCAGCAGACCTGCCCTCGGAAGGGATGGCTACACCTTC. Residues: CASRPALGRDGYTF. Based on the CDR3 plus reference TRBV11-2 and TRBJ1-2, the full variable domain is EAGVAQSPRYKIIEKRQSVAFWCNPISGHATLYWYQQILGQGPKLLIQFQNNGVVDDSQLPKDRFSAERLKGVDSTLKIQPAKLEDSAVYLCASRPALGRDGYTFGSGTRLTVV.

V gene TRBV18 combines with J gene TRBJ1-2, with D hard to call. V lost 5 bases and J 0 bases, leaving 16 bases between the germline ends. Per the germline V gene, CDR1 is KGHSH and CDR2 is LQKENI. The CDR3 totals 16 residues. CDR3 nucleotides: TGTGCCAGCTCAGACTCTTCGGGTCGCTCTAACTATGGCTACACCTTC. Its translation: CASSDSSGRSNYGYTF. Based on the CDR3 plus reference TRBV18 and TRBJ1-2, the full variable domain is NAGVMQNPRHLVRRRGQEARLRCSPMKGHSHVYWYRQLPEEGLKFMVYLQKENIIDESGMPKERFSAEFPKEGPSILRIQQVVRGDSAAYFCASSDSSGRSNYGYTFGSGTRLTVV.

J is TRBJ2-6 and V is TRBV4-1, with TRBD1 as a possible D gene (5 bases). The V and J ends lost 8 bases and 0 bases respectively, with 11 bases between them. Germline loops: CDR1 MGHRA, CDR2 YSYEKL. The CDR3 is made up of 15 amino acids. The chain's CDR3 is CASRYDSSGANVLTF. In DNA, the CDR3 is TGCGCCAGCCGTTACGACAGCTCTGGGGCCAACGTCCTGACTTTC.

The chain carries TRBV9 and TRBJ2-5; no clear D gene. CDR3 length equals 13 residues. The V end was cut by 3 bases, the J end by 5 bases, with 11 bases between. Per germline, CDR1 SGDLS and CDR2 YYNGEE. CDR3 protein: CASSAGRVETQYF. The CDR3 bases are TGTGCCAGCAGCGCAGGTAGAGTGGAGACCCAGTACTTC.

This chain links TRBV5-4 with TRBJ2-3, with D perhaps matching TRBD1 or TRBD2 (5 bases each). The V end lost 5 bases, the J end lost 1 base, and 20 bases lay between the germline ends. This CDR3 is built from 17 residues. Looked up from germline, CDR1 is SGHNT and CDR2 is YYREEE (reference sequence). The CDR3 DNA is TGTGCCAGCAGAACTACGACAGCTAGCCGCGGCACAGATACGCAGTATTTT. Translated: CASRTTTASRGTDTQYF.

In DNA form, the CDR3 reads TGTGCCAGCAGTTACTCGAGGGTGTACACTGAAGCTTTCTTT. This encodes CASSYSRVYTEAFF. The chain joins TRBV6-5 to TRBJ1-1; D not certain. The CDR3 has 14 amino acids. Germline-derived CDR1 and CDR2 are MNHEY and SVGAGI. Deletions cut 0 bases from V and 3 bases from J, with 8 bases between.

The rearrangement links TRBV10-1 to TRBJ2-3; 8 nucleotides agree with TRBD2. V dropped 2 bases and J dropped 2; count of bases not matched to a gene: 6. Germline V gene sequence: CDR1 WNHNN, CDR2 SYGVQD (reference sequence). CDR3 size: 16 residues. The CDR3 region is CASSEGTSGHTDTQYF. The CDR3 region has the DNA TGCGCCAGCAGTGAGGGCACTAGCGGACACACAGATACGCAGTATTTT.